This T cell receptor (beta chain) is drawn from a study of graft-versus-host responses after intestinal transplantation. Clones were sequenced by immunoSEQ multiplex PCR, and TCRdb holds only the in-frame ones, with some missing. The sample comprises roughly 80,000 clones, about nine tenths of which are singletons, and more than 7% rests with the top ten. There are 12 residues in the CDR3. Between the trimmed V and J ends, which lost 7 bases and 10 bases, there was a span of 11 bases. Germline CDR1 is MNHNS and CDR2 is SASEGT. Worth noting for this clone: Its antigen remains unknown.

The starting material was unstimulated CD8+ T cells sorted from spleen or lymph node cells, obtained before transplant. The chain links TRBV6-1 to TRBJ1-6, with no clear D. The TCR was taken from a human donor who was the organ donor for an intestinal transplant. Here the CDR3 DNA reads TGTGCCAGCATCGAAGGGTACTCACCCCTCCACTTT. Translation gives CASIEGYSPLHF.